This T cell receptor beta chain stems from a study of blood T cell repertoires in COVID-19. In the study overall: Acute and convalescent COVID-19 samples came from the United States, Italy and Spain. The analysed material was cDNA or gDNA that came from T cells, B-cell-depleted T cells, or PBMCs.

In the original analysis: Scientists estimated how many nucleated cells there were by amplifying reference gene primers. Measured with immunoSEQ multiplex PCR; TCRdb has only the in-frame clones, and not every one. V, J and clone size were drawn from that table, and D and trimming were deduced from the DNA. The sample carries about 440,000 clones, about 91% recorded once. While infection was still active, Seattle patients were enrolled and then followed longitudinally. This CDR3 has 14 amino acids. Germline-derived CDR1 and CDR2 are KGHSH and LQKENI. V shed 5 bases and J shed 0 bases, with 10 bases lying between them.

The TCR comes from a woman in her forties or fifties with COVID-19, enrolled during active disease. The genes are TRBV18 and TRBJ1-2, with a possible D match to TRBD1 (5 bases). Material for sequencing was peripheral blood. The CDR3 DNA sequence: TGTGCCAGCTCAAAGACAGAGACTAACTATGGCTACACCTTC. Residues: CASSKTETNYGYTF.